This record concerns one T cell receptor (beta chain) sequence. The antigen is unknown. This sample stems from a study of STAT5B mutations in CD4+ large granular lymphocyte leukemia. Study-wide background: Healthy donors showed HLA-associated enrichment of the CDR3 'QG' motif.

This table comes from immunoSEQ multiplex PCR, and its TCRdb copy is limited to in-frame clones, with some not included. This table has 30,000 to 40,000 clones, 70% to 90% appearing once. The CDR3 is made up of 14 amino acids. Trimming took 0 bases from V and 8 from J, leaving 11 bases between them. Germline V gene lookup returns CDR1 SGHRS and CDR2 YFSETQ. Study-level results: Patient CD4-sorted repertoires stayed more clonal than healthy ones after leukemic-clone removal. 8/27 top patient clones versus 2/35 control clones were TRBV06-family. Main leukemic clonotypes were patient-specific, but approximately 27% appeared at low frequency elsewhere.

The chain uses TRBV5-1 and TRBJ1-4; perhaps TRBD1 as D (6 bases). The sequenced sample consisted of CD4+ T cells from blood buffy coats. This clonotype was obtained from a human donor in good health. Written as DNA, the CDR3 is TGCGCCAGCAGCTTGGGTCAGGGGACGGAAAAACTGTTTTTT. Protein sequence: CASSLGQGTEKLFF.